The rows below give T cell receptor beta chains drawn from one sample of a study of cytomegalovirus exposure and HLA in healthy donors. Assay: immunoSEQ multiplex PCR; the TCRdb copy retains only in-frame clones and omits some. The repertoire holds roughly 150,000 clones, with about 75% as singletons. Sequencing input: PBMCs. The receptors were sampled from a man aged 25-45 years in good health and CMV-seronegative. CDR3s include the opening cysteine and the closing phenylalanine or tryptophan. The D gene is left open where the match is weak. A row's size may be missing; if present it is once, few, many or a size class.

d_gene: .; abundance: .; j_gene: TRBJ2-5; v_gene: TRBV5-1; CDR3aa: CASSLEGLGETQYF; CDR3nt: TGCGCCAGCAGCTTGGAGGGGTTGGGGGAGACCCAGTACTTC
d_gene: TRBD2; abundance: .; j_gene: TRBJ2-1; v_gene: TRBV28; CDR3aa: CASSLGTSGSSSNEQFF; CDR3nt: TGTGCCAGCAGCCTAGGGACTAGCGGGAGTAGTAGTAATGAGCAGTTCTTC
d_gene: TRBD2; abundance: .; j_gene: TRBJ2-1; v_gene: TRBV9; CDR3aa: CASSASGGAFIAHEQFF; CDR3nt: TGTGCCAGCAGCGCGAGCGGGGGGGCCTTTATTGCCCATGAGCAGTTCTTC
d_gene: .; abundance: .; j_gene: TRBJ2-5; v_gene: TRBV6-1; CDR3aa: CASSKRGSQETQYF; CDR3nt: TGTGCCAGCAGTAAGCGAGGTTCTCAAGAGACCCAGTACTTC
d_gene: .; abundance: few; j_gene: TRBJ1-1; v_gene: TRBV12-5; CDR3aa: CASGLGFEATSTEAFF; CDR3nt: TGTGCTAGTGGTTTGGGGTTCGAGGCGACGAGCACTGAAGCTTTCTTT
d_gene: .; abundance: .; j_gene: TRBJ1-1; v_gene: TRBV28; CDR3aa: CASTLEVGSQAFF; CDR3nt: TGTGCCAGCACTCTTGAGGTGGGGAGTCAGGCTTTCTTT
d_gene: .; abundance: once; j_gene: TRBJ2-7; v_gene: TRBV29-1; CDR3aa: CSVERGAPHEQYF; CDR3nt: TGCAGCGTTGAACGGGGTGCCCCCCACGAGCAGTACTTC
d_gene: TRBD1; abundance: .; j_gene: TRBJ1-2; v_gene: TRBV9; CDR3aa: CASSPWDRGLGYTF; CDR3nt: TGTGCCAGCAGCCCTTGGGACAGGGGGCTCGGCTACACCTTC
d_gene: TRBD1; abundance: .; j_gene: TRBJ2-5; v_gene: TRBV19; CDR3aa: CASSNPYDRGRGETQYF; CDR3nt: TGTGCCAGTAGTAACCCTTATGACAGGGGCAGGGGAGAGACCCAGTACTTC
d_gene: TRBD1; abundance: .; j_gene: TRBJ1-2; v_gene: TRBV7-2; CDR3aa: CASSLGQINYGYTF; CDR3nt: TGTGCCAGCAGCCTGGGACAGATTAACTATGGCTACACCTTC
d_gene: .; abundance: .; j_gene: TRBJ2-5; v_gene: TRBV7-9; CDR3aa: CASSLVSPHQETQYF; CDR3nt: TGTGCCAGCAGCTTAGTGAGCCCTCACCAAGAGACCCAGTACTTC